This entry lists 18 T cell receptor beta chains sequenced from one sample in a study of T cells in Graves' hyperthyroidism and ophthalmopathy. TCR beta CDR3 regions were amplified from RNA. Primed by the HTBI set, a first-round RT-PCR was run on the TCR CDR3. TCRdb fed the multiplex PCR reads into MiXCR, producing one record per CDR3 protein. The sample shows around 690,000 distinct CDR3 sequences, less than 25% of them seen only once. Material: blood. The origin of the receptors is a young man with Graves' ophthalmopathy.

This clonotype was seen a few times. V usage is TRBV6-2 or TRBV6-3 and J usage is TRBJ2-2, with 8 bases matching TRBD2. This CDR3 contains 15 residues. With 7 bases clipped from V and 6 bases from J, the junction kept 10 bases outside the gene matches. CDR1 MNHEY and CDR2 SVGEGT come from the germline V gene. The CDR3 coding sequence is TGTGCCAGCACCACACACTCCGGGAGGGCCGGGGAGCTGTTTTTT. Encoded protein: CASTTHSGRAGELFF.

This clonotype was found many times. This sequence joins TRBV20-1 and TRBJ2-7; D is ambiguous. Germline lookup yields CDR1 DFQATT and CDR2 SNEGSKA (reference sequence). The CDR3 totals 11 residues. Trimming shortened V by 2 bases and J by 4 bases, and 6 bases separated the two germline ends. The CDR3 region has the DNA TGCAGTGCTAGAACCGGATACGAGCAGTACTTC. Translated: CSARTGYEQYF.

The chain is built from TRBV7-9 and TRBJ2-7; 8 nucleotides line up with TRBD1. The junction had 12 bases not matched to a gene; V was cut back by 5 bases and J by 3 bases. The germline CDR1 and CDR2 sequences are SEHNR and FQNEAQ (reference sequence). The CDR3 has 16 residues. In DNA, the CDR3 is TGTGCCAGCAGCCAAACCACCGGGACAGGACGCTACGAGCAGTACTTC. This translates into CASSQTTGTGRYEQYF.

The CDR3 DNA reads as TGTGCCAGTAGAGATGGGAGTGCCGCAAAAGAGACCCAGTACTTC. Translation gives CASRDGSAAKETQYF. The chain has TRBV19 and TRBJ2-5, with D perhaps TRBD2 (5 bases). Germline CDR1 LNHDA, CDR2 SQIVND (reference sequence). The CDR3 spans 15 residues. V gave up 6 bases and J gave up 3 bases, with 17 bases separating them. The variable domain in full, with the rest retrieved from reference TRBV19 and TRBJ2-5, is DGGITQSPKYLFRKEGQNVTLSCEQNLNHDAMYWYRQDPGQGLRLIYYSQIVNDFQKGDIAEGYSVSREKKESFPLTVTSAQKNPTAFYLCASRDGSAAKETQYFGPGTRLLVL.

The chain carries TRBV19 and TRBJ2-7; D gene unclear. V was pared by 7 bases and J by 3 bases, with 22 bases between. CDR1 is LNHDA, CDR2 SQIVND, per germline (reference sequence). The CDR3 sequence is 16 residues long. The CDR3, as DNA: TGTGCCAGTACAGCCGGGTCCCAGGTCCTCAACTACGAGCAGTACTTC. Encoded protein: CASTAGSQVLNYEQYF.

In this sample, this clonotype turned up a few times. This CDR3 reads CASSFRLYGTSGSTDTQYF. For the CDR3, the DNA is TGTGCCAGCAGTTTTAGGTTGTACGGGACTAGCGGAAGCACAGATACGCAGTATTTT. This chain connects TRBV28 to TRBJ2-3; TRBD2 matches at 11 bases. CDR1 MDHEN and CDR2 SYDVKM come from the germline V gene. The CDR3 totals 19 residues. V shed 3 bases and J 0 bases; nucleotides not matched to a gene: 11. The complete variable domain, with remaining parts taken from reference TRBV28 and TRBJ2-3, reads DVKVTQSSRYLVKRTGEKVFLECVQDMDHENMFWYRQDPGLGLRLIYFSYDVKMKEKGDIPEGYSVSREKKERFSLILESASTNQTSMYLCASSFRLYGTSGSTDTQYFGPGTRLTVL.

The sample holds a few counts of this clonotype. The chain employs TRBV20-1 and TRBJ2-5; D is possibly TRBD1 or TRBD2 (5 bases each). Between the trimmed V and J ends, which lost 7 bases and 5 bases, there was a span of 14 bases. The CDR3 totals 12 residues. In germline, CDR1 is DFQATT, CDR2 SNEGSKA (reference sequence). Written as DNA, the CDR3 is TGCAGTGGGGACGGGGTCTGGGAGACCCAGTACTTC. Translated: CSGDGVWETQYF.

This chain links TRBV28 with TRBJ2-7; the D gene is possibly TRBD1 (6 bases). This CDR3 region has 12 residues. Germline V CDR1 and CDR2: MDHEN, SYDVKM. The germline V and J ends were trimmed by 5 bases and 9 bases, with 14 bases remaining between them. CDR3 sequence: CASSLQGDRQYF. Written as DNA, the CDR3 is TGTGCCAGCAGTCTACAGGGCGATCGGCAGTACTTC.

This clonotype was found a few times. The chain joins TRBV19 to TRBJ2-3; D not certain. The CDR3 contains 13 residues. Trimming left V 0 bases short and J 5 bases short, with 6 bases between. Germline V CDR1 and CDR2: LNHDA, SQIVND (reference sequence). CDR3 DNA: TGTGCCAGTAGTATAGATATTCTAGATACGCAGTATTTT. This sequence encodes CASSIDILDTQYF.

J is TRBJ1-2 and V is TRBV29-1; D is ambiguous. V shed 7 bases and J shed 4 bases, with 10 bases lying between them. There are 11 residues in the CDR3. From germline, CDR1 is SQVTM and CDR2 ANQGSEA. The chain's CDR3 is CSAFDGYGYTF. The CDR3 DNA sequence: TGCAGCGCTTTCGACGGCTATGGCTACACCTTC.

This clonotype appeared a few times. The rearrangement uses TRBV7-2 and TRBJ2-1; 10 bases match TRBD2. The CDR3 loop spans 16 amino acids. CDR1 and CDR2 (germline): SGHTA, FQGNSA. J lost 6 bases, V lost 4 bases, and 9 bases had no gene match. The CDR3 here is CASSSQIAGGSNEQFF. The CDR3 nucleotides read TGTGCCAGCAGCTCGCAAATAGCGGGAGGTAGCAATGAGCAGTTCTTC.

In nucleotides, the CDR3 is TGTGCCACCTACGGACAAGGCACAGATACGCAGTATTTT. Translating gives CATYGQGTDTQYF. The chain recombines TRBV2 with TRBJ2-3, with D perhaps TRBD1 (5 bases). Per germline, CDR1 SNHLY and CDR2 FYNNEI. V gave up 10 bases and J gave up 1 base, with 12 bases separating them. This CDR3 comprises 13 residues.

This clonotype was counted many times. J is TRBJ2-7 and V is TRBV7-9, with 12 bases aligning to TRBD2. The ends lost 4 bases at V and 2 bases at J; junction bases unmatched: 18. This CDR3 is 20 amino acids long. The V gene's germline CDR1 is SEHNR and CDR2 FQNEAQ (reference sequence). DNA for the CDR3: TGTGCCAGCAGCTCCCCATTGGGACAGGGGACTAGCGGGCAAGCCTACGAGCAGTACTTC. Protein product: CASSSPLGQGTSGQAYEQYF. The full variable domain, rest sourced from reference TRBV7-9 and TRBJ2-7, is DTGVSQNPRHKITKRGQNVTFRCDPISEHNRLYWYRQTLGQGPEFLTYFQNEAQLEKSRLLSDRFSAERPKGSFSTLEIQRTEQGDSAMYLCASSSPLGQGTSGQAYEQYFGPGTRLTVT.

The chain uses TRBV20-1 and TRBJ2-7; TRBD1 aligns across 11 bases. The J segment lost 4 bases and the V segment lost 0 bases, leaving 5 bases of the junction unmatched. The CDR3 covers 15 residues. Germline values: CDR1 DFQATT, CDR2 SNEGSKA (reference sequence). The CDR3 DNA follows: TGCAGTGCTAGAGAGCCGGGACAGGGGGTGTACGAGCAGTACTTC. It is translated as CSAREPGQGVYEQYF.

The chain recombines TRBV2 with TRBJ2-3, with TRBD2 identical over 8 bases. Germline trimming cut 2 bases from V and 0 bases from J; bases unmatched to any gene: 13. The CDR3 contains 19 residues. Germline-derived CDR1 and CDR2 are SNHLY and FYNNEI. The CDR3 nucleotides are TGTGCCAGCAGTGAATGGGGGATTAGCGGGAAGCCTAGCACAGATACGCAGTATTTT. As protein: CASSEWGISGKPSTDTQYF.

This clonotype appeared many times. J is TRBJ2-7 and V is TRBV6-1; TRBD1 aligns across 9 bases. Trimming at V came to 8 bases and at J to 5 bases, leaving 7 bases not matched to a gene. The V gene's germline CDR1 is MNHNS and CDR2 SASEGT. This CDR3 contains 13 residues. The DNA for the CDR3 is TGTGCCAGCGTGGGACAGGGCGGTCACGAGCAGTACTTC. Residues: CASVGQGGHEQYF.

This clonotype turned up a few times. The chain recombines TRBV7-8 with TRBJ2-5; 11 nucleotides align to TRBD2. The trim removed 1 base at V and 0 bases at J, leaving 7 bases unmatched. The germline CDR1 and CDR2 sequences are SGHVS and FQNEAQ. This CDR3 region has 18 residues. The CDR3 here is CASSLGTSGPMYQETQYF. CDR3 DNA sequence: TGTGCCAGCAGCTTAGGGACTAGCGGGCCCATGTACCAAGAGACCCAGTACTTC.

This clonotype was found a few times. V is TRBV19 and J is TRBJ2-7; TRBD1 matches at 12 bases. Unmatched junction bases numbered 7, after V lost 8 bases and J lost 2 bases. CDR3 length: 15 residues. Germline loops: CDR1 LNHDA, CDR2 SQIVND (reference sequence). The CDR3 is CASRGGQGATYEQYF. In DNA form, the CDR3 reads TGTGCCAGTCGGGGGGGACAGGGGGCGACCTACGAGCAGTACTTC.